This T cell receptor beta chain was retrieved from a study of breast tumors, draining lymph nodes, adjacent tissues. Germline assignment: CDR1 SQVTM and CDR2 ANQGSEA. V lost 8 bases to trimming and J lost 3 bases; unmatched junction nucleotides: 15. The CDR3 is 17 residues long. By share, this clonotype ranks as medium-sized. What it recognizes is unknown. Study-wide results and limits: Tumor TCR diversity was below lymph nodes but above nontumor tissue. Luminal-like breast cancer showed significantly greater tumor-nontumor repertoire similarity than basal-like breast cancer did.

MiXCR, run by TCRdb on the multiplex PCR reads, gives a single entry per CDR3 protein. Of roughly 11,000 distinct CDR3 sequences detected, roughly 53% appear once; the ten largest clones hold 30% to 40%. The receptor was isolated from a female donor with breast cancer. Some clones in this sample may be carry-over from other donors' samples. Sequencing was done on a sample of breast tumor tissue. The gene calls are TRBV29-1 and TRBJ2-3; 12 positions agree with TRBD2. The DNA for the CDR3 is TGCAGCCCTCTGACTAGCGGGGGCCACAAACCAACAGATACGCAGTATTTT. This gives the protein CSPLTSGGHKPTDTQYF.